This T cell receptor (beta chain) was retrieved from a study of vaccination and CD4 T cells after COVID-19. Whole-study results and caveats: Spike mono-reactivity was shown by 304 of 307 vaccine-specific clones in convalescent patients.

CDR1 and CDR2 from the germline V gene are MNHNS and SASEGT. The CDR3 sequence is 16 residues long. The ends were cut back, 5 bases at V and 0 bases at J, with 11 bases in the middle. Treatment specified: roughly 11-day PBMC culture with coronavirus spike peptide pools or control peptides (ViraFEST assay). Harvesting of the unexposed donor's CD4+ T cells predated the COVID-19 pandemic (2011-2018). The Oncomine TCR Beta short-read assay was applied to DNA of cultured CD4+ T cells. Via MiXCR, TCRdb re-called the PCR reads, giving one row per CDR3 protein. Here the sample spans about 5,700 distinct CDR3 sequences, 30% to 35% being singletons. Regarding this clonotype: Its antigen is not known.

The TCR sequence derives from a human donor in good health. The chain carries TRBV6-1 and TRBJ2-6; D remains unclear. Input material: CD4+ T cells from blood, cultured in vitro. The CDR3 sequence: CASSPRRSSGANVLTF. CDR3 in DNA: TGTGCCAGCAGTCCCCGACGGTCCTCTGGGGCCAACGTCCTGACTTTC.